This TCR beta chain was recorded in a study of blood T cells in healthy people across ages. In the study overall: Template switching retrieved approximately one barcoded beta molecule for each two T cells. Regarding the study as a whole: Changes seen in expanded clonotypes were possibly confounded by donor CMV status left unknown.

A few counts support this clonotype. No antigen is known for it. Through a sample-barcoded 5' primer and a J-beta primer mix, a second PCR was run for roughly 7 to 12 cycles. TCRdb passed the 5' RACE reads through MiXCR, listing each CDR3 protein once. The data hold approximately 690,000 distinct CDR3 sequences, with 40% to 45% observed a single time. The sequence was collected from an elderly man in good health. The specimen sequenced was blood.

CDR3 nucleotide sequence: TGTGCCAGCAGCAATCGACTAGCGGGGAGAGAGACCCAGTACTTC. It translates to CASSNRLAGRETQYF. This sequence joins TRBV7-2 and TRBJ2-4; 11 nucleotides line up with TRBD2. The J call may be incorrect, as the DNA end agrees better with TRBJ2-5. CDR1 and CDR2 from the germline V gene are SGHTA and FQGNSA. This CDR3 contains 15 residues.